Shown below are 3 T cell receptor beta chains from a single sample sequenced in a study of blood T cell repertoires in COVID-19. Profiling relied on immunoSEQ multiplex PCR, and the TCRdb table lists in-frame clones only, not all of them. Of 150,000 to 200,000 clones in the sample, about 90% were seen once. Sequencing was carried out using peripheral blood. These receptors all come from a woman aged 55-75 years with COVID-19, enrolled during active disease.

J is TRBJ2-1 and V is TRBV3-1 (or the pseudogene TRBV3-2); no clear D gene. The germline V gene encodes CDR1 LGHDT and CDR2 YNNKEL (reference sequence). There are 14 residues in the CDR3. Trimming stripped 4 bases from V and 10 bases from J, with 17 bases between. CDR3 bases: TGTGCCAGCAGCCTCCCTACTGCGAGAGTCGAGCAGTTCTTC. Translated, it gives CASSLPTARVEQFF.

The chain uses TRBV7-2 and TRBJ2-6; possible D gene TRBD1, 6 bases. The CDR3 has 15 amino acids. CDR1 and CDR2 (germline): SGHTA, FQGNSA. V lost 5 bases, J lost 2 bases, and 10 bases lay in between. The CDR3 protein is CASSPQGTGANVLTF. CDR3 nucleotide sequence: TGTGCCAGCAGCCCCCAGGGGACTGGGGCCAACGTCCTGACTTTC.

The rearrangement joins TRBV27 to TRBJ2-3; TRBD2 matches at 9 bases. The CDR3 extends over 18 amino acids. V dropped 3 bases and J dropped 6; count of bases not matched to a gene: 16. Germline CDR1 and CDR2: MNHEY and SMNVEV (reference sequence). In nucleotides, the CDR3 is TGTGCCAGCAGTTTCGGGCATCGGGTAGCGGGAGTGGAGGATACGCAGTATTTT. It yields the protein CASSFGHRVAGVEDTQYF.